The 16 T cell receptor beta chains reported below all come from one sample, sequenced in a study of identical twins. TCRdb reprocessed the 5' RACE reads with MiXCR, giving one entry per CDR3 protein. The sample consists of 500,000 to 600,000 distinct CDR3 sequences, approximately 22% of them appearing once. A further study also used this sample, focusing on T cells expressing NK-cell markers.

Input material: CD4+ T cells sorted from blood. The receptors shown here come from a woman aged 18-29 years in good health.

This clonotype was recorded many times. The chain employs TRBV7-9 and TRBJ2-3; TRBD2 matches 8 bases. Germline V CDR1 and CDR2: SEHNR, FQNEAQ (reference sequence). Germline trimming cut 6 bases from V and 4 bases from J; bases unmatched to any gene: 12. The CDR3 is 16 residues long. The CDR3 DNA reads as TGTGCCAGCAGTTACAAACCGGGAGGGCCCCCAGATACGCAGTATTTT. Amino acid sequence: CASSYKPGGPPDTQYF.

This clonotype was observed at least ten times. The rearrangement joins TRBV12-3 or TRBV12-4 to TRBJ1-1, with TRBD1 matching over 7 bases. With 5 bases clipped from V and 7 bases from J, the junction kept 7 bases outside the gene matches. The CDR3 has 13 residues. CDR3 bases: TGTGCCAGCAGTCAGAGACAGGGTGGTGAAGCTTTCTTT. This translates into CASSQRQGGEAFF.

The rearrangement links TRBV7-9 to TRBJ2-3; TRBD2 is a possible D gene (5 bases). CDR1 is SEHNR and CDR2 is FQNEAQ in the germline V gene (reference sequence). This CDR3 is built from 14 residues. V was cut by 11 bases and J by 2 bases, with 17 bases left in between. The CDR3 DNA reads TGTGCCTGTGTTCCTAGGGAGCACACAGATACGCAGTATTTT. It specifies CACVPREHTDTQYF.

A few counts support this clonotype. Written as DNA, the CDR3 is TGCAGTGCTAGAGAAGACATGAACACTGAAGCTTTCTTT. Its protein product is CSAREDMNTEAFF. The chain joins TRBV20-1 to TRBJ1-1; D is unclear. Trimming pared 0 bases from V and 0 bases from J, leaving 5 bases between. Germline lookup yields CDR1 DFQATT and CDR2 SNEGSKA (reference sequence). The CDR3 contains 13 residues.

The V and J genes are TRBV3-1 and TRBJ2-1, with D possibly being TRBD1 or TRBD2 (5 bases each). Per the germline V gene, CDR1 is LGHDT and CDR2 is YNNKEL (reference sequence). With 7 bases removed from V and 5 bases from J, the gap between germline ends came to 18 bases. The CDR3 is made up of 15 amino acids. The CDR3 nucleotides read TGTGCCAGCAACCCGGGACGCCTGGGTGACAATGAGCAGTTCTTC. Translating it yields CASNPGRLGDNEQFF.

This CDR3 reads CATSDRGDTQYF. In nucleotides, the CDR3 is TGTGCCACCAGTGATCGGGGAGATACGCAGTATTTT. The chain employs TRBV24-1 and TRBJ2-3; perhaps TRBD2 as D (5 bases). From germline, CDR1 is KGHDR and CDR2 SFDVKD. CDR3 length: 12 amino acids. Trimming removed 3 bases from V and 5 bases from J, with 5 bases in between.

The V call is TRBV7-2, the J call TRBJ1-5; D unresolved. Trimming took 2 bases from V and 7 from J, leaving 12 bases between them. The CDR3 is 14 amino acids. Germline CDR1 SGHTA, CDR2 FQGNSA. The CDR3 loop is CASSLLGVGQPQHF. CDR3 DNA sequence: TGTGCCAGCAGCTTACTCGGGGTGGGACAGCCCCAGCATTTT.

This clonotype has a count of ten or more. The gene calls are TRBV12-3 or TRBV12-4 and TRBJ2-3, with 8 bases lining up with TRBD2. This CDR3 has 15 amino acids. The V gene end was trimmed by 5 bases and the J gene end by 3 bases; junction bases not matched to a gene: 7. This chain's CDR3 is CASSPRGGRTDTQYF. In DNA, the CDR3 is TGTGCCAGCAGTCCCCGGGGGGGCCGAACAGATACGCAGTATTTT.

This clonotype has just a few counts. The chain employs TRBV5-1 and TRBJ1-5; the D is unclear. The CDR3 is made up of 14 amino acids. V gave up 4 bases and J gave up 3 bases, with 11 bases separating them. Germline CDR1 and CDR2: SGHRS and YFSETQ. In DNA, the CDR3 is TGCGCCAGCAGCCCGTTAGGCGACAATCAGCCCCAGCATTTT. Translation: CASSPLGDNQPQHF.

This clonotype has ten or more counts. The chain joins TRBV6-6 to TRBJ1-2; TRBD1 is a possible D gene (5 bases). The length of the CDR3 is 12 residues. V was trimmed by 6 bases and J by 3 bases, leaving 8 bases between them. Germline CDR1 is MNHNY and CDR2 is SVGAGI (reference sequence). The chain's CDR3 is CASRGTDYGYTF. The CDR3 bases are TGTGCCAGCAGGGGGACGGACTATGGCTACACCTTC.

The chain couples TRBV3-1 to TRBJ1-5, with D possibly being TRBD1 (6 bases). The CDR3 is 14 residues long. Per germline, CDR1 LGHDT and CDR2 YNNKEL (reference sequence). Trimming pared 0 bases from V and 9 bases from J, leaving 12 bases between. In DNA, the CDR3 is TGTGCCAGCAGCCAAGACAGGGGAATTGGGCCCCAGCATTTT. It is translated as CASSQDRGIGPQHF. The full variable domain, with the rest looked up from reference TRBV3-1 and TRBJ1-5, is DTAVSQTPKYLVTQMGNDKSIKCEQNLGHDTMYWYKQDSKKFLKIMFSYNNKELIINETVPNRFSPKSPDKAHLNLHINSLELGDSAVYFCASSQDRGIGPQHFGDGTRLSIL.

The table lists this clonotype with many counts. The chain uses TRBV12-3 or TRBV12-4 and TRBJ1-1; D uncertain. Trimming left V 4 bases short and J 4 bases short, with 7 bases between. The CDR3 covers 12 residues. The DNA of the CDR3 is TGTGCCAGCAGTTCCAGGAGCACTGAAGCTTTCTTT. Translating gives CASSSRSTEAFF.

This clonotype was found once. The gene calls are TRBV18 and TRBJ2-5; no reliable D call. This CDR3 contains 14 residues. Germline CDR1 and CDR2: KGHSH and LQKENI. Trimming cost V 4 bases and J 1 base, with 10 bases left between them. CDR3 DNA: TGTGCCAGCTCACAGGTGACGGTCCAAGAGACCCAGTACTTC. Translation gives CASSQVTVQETQYF.

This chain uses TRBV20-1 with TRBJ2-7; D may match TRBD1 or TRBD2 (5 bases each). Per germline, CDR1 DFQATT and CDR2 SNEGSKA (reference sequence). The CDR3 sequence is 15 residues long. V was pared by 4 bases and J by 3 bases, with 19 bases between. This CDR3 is CSAKRDGSVGYEQYF. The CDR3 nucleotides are TGCAGTGCTAAAAGGGACGGCTCCGTGGGCTACGAGCAGTACTTC.

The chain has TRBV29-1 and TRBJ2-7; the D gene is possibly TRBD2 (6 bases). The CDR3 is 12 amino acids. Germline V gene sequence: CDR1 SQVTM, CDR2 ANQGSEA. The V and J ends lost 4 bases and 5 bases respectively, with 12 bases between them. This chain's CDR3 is CSVGGWRDEQYF. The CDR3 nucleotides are TGCAGCGTTGGGGGCTGGAGGGACGAGCAGTACTTC.

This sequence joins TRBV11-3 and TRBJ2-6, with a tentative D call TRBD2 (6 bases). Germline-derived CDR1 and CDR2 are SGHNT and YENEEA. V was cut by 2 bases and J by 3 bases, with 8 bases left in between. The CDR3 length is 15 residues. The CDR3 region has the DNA TGTGCCAGCAGCTTAATTAGCGGTGGGGCCAACGTCCTGACTTTC. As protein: CASSLISGGANVLTF. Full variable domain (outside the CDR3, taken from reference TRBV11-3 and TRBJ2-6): EAGVVQSPRYKIIEKKQPVAFWCNPISGHNTLYWYLQNLGQGPELLIRYENEEAVDDSQLPKDRFSAERLKGVDSTLKIQPAELGDSAVYLCASSLISGGANVLTFGAGSRLTVL.